This T cell receptor beta chain was sequenced for a study of control samples from healthy donors and cancer patients. Clones were sequenced by immunoSEQ multiplex PCR, and TCRdb holds only the in-frame ones, with some missing. Here the sample spans 170,000 or so clones, 90% being singletons. Deletions cut 2 bases from V and 4 bases from J, with 18 bases between. The CDR3 is made up of 16 amino acids. Germline CDR1 reads SGHKS; CDR2 reads YYEKEE (reference sequence). Sequenced material: blood. This TCR was recovered from a woman aged 50 to 60 in good health. The chain carries TRBV5-5 and TRBJ1-2; TRBD1 might be the D (5 bases). The CDR3 bases are TGTGCCAGCAGCTTTCCGGGACGGATTATTGGCTATGGCTACACCTTC. It codes for CASSFPGRIIGYGYTF.